Listed below are T cell receptor beta chains from one sample, sequenced in a study of early T cells in non-severe SARS-CoV-2 infection. MiXCR, run by TCRdb on the 5' RACE reads, gives a single entry per CDR3 protein. Here the sample spans tens of thousands of distinct CDR3 sequences, under 6% being singletons. Source material: whole blood. These receptors came from an adult who was a healthcare worker with PCR-confirmed SARS-CoV-2 infection or an uninfected control (not recorded which). The CDR3 runs from the conserved cysteine through the conserved F or W. A D gene is named only where the DNA matches it firmly. Size tells how often a clone was seen, or its class if it is expanded.

J	D	size	V	CDR3	DNA
TRBJ1-3	.	many	TRBV12-3/TRBV12-4	CASSSTGTGNTIYF	TGTGCCAGCAGTTCCACAGGGACTGGAAACACCATATATTTT
TRBJ2-1	.	few	TRBV6-2/TRBV6-3	CASIPSYRGEQFF	TGTGCCAGCATCCCCTCTTATCGGGGTGAGCAGTTCTTC
TRBJ1-3	.	many	TRBV5-1	CASSLDYSGNTIYF	TGCGCCAGCAGCTTGGACTACTCTGGAAACACCATATATTTT
TRBJ2-7	TRBD1	few	TRBV9	CASSVGTGQGTNSYEQYF	TGTGCCAGCAGCGTTGGTACGGGACAGGGGACTAACTCCTACGAGCAGTACTTC
TRBJ2-7	TRBD2	many	TRBV6-6	CASTTLGGYEQYF	TGTGCCAGCACTACCCTGGGGGGGTACGAGCAGTACTTC
TRBJ2-7	.	many	TRBV20-1	CSARGYSEQYF	TGCAGTGCTAGGGGATATAGCGAGCAGTACTTC
TRBJ2-3	.	many	TRBV4-3	CASSQGRTGRADTQYF	TGCGCCAGCAGCCAAGGAAGGACGGGCAGGGCGGATACGCAGTATTTT
TRBJ2-1	.	many	TRBV7-2	CASSSEGNPQQFF	TGTGCCAGCAGCTCTGAGGGGAACCCTCAGCAGTTCTTC
TRBJ2-3	.	medium-sized	TRBV7-3	CASSFGEITDTQYF	TGTGCCAGCAGCTTTGGAGAGATCACAGATACGCAGTATTTT
TRBJ2-3	TRBD2	many	TRBV7-8	CASSSARLAGVDTQYF	TGTGCCAGCAGCTCAGCTCGGCTAGCGGGAGTAGATACGCAGTATTTT
TRBJ2-2	.	many	TRBV5-1	CASSLFGRGRTNTGELFF	TGCGCCAGCAGCTTGTTCGGCAGGGGACGGACGAACACCGGGGAGCTGTTTTTT
TRBJ2-5	.	many	TRBV5-1	CASSFIVEETQYF	TGCGCCAGCAGCTTCATAGTAGAAGAGACCCAGTACTTC
TRBJ1-6	.	many	TRBV30	CAWSPRRDSPLHF	TGTGCCTGGAGTCCCCGTCGGGATTCACCCCTCCACTTT